This T cell receptor beta chain comes out of a study of T cells expressing NK-cell markers. Study-level findings and limits: As a fraction of CD8+ T cells, dominant NKG2C+ clonotypes reached roughly 1.0-7.0% in six donors.

CDR3 size: 15 residues. CDR1 and CDR2 (germline): DFQATT, SNEGSKA (reference sequence). UMI-tagged 5'RACE template switching yielded the TCR beta cDNA. TCRdb reworked the 5' RACE reads into one entry per CDR3 protein, no DNA. Its table records around 140,000 distinct CDR3 sequences. For this clonotype: Its specificity is not known.

This sequence originates from a man aged 18 to 30 in good health. V usage is TRBV20-1 and J usage is TRBJ2-3; the D call of TRBD2 rests on TCRdb alone, since no DNA is present to check it. Sequenced material: blood T cells: a sorted CD56 or NKG2C T cell subset, CD4+ or CD8+ T cells, or bulk PBMC T cells (not recorded which). The CDR3 protein is CSARATSSSTDTQYF.